The sequence of this T cell receptor beta chain was determined in a study of T cells in Graves' hyperthyroidism and ophthalmopathy. Overall study results and limits: Most thyroid-expanded clonotypes above 0.001 were also found in blood.

The CDR3 is 15 amino acids. V was trimmed by 4 bases and J by 5 bases, leaving 15 bases between them. Germline CDR1 is MNHEY and CDR2 is SMNVEV (reference sequence). RNA transcripts provided the source from which TCR beta CDR3 regions were amplified. HTBI primers were the set used in a first-round RT-PCR of the TCR CDR3. Using its own MiXCR run on the multiplex PCR reads, TCRdb lists one record per CDR3 protein. Here the sample spans approximately 560,000 distinct CDR3 sequences, less than 20% being singletons. Absent ophthalmopathy progression within 18 months defined stable Graves' hyperthyroidism. This clonotype was counted ten times or more. The antigen is not known.

The clonotype comes from a woman under 40 with Graves' hyperthyroidism. The V and J genes are TRBV27 and TRBJ1-5; D not resolved. Sequencing input: blood. This CDR3 is CASSSTPRRDQPQHF. The CDR3 coding sequence is TGTGCCAGCAGTTCCACTCCGAGAAGGGATCAGCCCCAGCATTTT.